The rows below give T cell receptor beta chains drawn from one sample of a study of T cell repertoires in cytomegalovirus infection. TCRdb used MiXCR to reprocess the reads, holding one entry per CDR3 protein. Among about 530,000 distinct CDR3 sequences listed, approximately 26% were seen once. Material: PBMCs. These receptors were obtained from a human donor in good health (CMV status not recorded). Some clones in this sample may be carry-over from other donors' samples. Each CDR3 is given with its conserved first and last residue. The order of the fields is V gene, J gene, D gene, clone size, CDR3 protein, CDR3 DNA. The D gene is left open where the match is weak. A clone size is listed for some rows: how often the clone was seen (once, few, many), or a class if it is expanded.

v_call: TRBV11-2; j_call: TRBJ1-1; d_call: .; clone_size: .; cdr3_aa: CASSLAGIMNTEAFF; cdr3_nt: TGTGCCAGCAGCTTAGCCGGGATAATGAACACTGAAGCTTTCTTT
v_call: TRBV7-8; j_call: TRBJ2-2; d_call: .; clone_size: few; cdr3_aa: CASSFPSDGTGELFF; cdr3_nt: TGTGCCAGCAGCTTCCCCAGTGACGGCACCGGGGAGCTGTTTTTT
v_call: TRBV28; j_call: TRBJ2-1; d_call: .; clone_size: few; cdr3_aa: CASVGGGAPITEQFF; cdr3_nt: TGTGCCAGCGTGGGGGGGGGGGCGCCCATCACTGAGCAGTTCTTC
v_call: TRBV29-1; j_call: TRBJ1-2; d_call: .; clone_size: .; cdr3_aa: CSVSPDSYYGYTF; cdr3_nt: TGCAGCGTATCCCCCGACAGCTACTATGGCTACACCTTC
v_call: TRBV7-2; j_call: TRBJ1-2; d_call: TRBD1; clone_size: many; cdr3_aa: CASSLGGQPNYGYTF; cdr3_nt: TGTGCCAGCAGCTTAGGGGGACAGCCAAACTATGGCTACACCTTC
v_call: TRBV6-5; j_call: TRBJ2-2; d_call: .; clone_size: .; cdr3_aa: CASSTGQIPTGELFF; cdr3_nt: TGTGCCAGCAGCACCGGACAGATACCCACCGGGGAGCTGTTTTTT
v_call: TRBV11-2; j_call: TRBJ2-1; d_call: TRBD2; clone_size: many; cdr3_aa: CASSLSLAGLNEQFF; cdr3_nt: TGTGCCAGCAGCTTAAGTCTAGCGGGCCTCAATGAGCAGTTCTTC
v_call: TRBV5-6; j_call: TRBJ1-1; d_call: .; clone_size: .; cdr3_aa: CASSLLSTEAFF; cdr3_nt: TGTGCCAGCAGCTTATTGAGCACTGAAGCTTTCTTT
v_call: TRBV19; j_call: TRBJ1-1; d_call: .; clone_size: .; cdr3_aa: CASHSWTGALDTEAFF; cdr3_nt: TGTGCCAGCCACTCATGGACGGGGGCGCTGGACACTGAAGCTTTCTTT
v_call: TRBV7-2; j_call: TRBJ2-1; d_call: TRBD2; clone_size: many; cdr3_aa: CASSAGLAGAGNEQFF; cdr3_nt: TGTGCCAGCAGCGCGGGACTAGCGGGAGCGGGGAATGAGCAGTTCTTC
v_call: TRBV6-5; j_call: TRBJ2-1; d_call: TRBD2; clone_size: few; cdr3_aa: CASTAGLAGGSTYNEQFF; cdr3_nt: TGTGCCAGCACTGCGGGACTAGCGGGAGGGAGCACCTACAATGAGCAGTTCTTC
v_call: TRBV5-6; j_call: TRBJ2-5; d_call: TRBD2; clone_size: many; cdr3_aa: CASSVGLAGVDETQYF; cdr3_nt: TGTGCCAGCAGCGTCGGACTAGCGGGAGTTGATGAGACCCAGTACTTC
v_call: TRBV7-2; j_call: TRBJ2-1; d_call: .; clone_size: .; cdr3_aa: CASSPRRAHNEQFF; cdr3_nt: TGTGCCAGCAGCCCTCGGAGGGCTCACAATGAGCAGTTCTTC
v_call: TRBV27; j_call: TRBJ1-3; d_call: .; clone_size: few; cdr3_aa: CASRPAGTGNTIYF; cdr3_nt: TGTGCCAGCAGGCCAGCGGGGACTGGAAACACCATATATTTT
v_call: TRBV28; j_call: TRBJ1-1; d_call: .; clone_size: .; cdr3_aa: CASSLNRVGTEAFF; cdr3_nt: TGTGCCAGCAGTTTAAACAGGGTTGGCACTGAAGCTTTCTTT
v_call: TRBV9; j_call: TRBJ2-2; d_call: TRBD2; clone_size: .; cdr3_aa: CASSVSPASGRGELFF; cdr3_nt: TGTGCCAGCAGCGTTTCGCCGGCTAGCGGACGCGGGGAGCTGTTTTTT
v_call: TRBV5-8; j_call: TRBJ1-1; d_call: .; clone_size: few; cdr3_aa: CASSLASDTEAFF; cdr3_nt: TGTGCCAGCAGCTTGGCGTCCGACACTGAAGCTTTCTTT
v_call: TRBV27; j_call: TRBJ1-6; d_call: .; clone_size: .; cdr3_aa: CASARRLDSWFNSPLHF; cdr3_nt: TGTGCCAGCGCCCGACGGCTAGACTCTTGGTTTAATTCACCCCTCCACTTT
v_call: TRBV4-2; j_call: TRBJ2-2; d_call: TRBD2; clone_size: .; cdr3_aa: CASSQDAGVGTGELFF; cdr3_nt: TGTGCCAGCAGCCAGGACGCGGGAGTAGGAACCGGGGAGCTGTTTTTT
v_call: TRBV12-3/TRBV12-4; j_call: TRBJ2-1; d_call: .; clone_size: .; cdr3_aa: CASSFGLFVGLSSYNEQFF; cdr3_nt: TGTGCCAGCAGTTTTGGGCTATTCGTGGGGTTAAGCTCCTACAATGAGCAGTTCTTC
v_call: TRBV6-2/TRBV6-3; j_call: TRBJ2-5; d_call: .; clone_size: .; cdr3_aa: CASSYPRGAETQYF; cdr3_nt: TGTGCCAGCAGCTACCCCAGGGGAGCGGAGACCCAGTACTTC
v_call: TRBV20-1; j_call: TRBJ2-7; d_call: TRBD1; clone_size: .; cdr3_aa: CSRPGTVFHEQYF; cdr3_nt: TGCAGTCGGCCCGGGACAGTTTTCCACGAGCAGTACTTC
v_call: TRBV6-1; j_call: TRBJ1-2; d_call: .; clone_size: .; cdr3_aa: CASRPHFTASTYGYTF; cdr3_nt: TGTGCCAGCAGGCCTCATTTTACAGCTTCAACCTATGGCTACACCTTC
v_call: TRBV7-2; j_call: TRBJ1-1; d_call: TRBD1; clone_size: few; cdr3_aa: CASSLAGGKGTEAFF; cdr3_nt: TGTGCCAGCAGCTTAGCAGGGGGCAAGGGCACTGAAGCTTTCTTT
v_call: TRBV11-2; j_call: TRBJ2-3; d_call: .; clone_size: .; cdr3_aa: CASSLLGMTDTQYF; cdr3_nt: TGTGCCAGCAGCCTACTGGGTATGACAGATACGCAGTATTTT
v_call: TRBV7-2; j_call: TRBJ1-1; d_call: .; clone_size: .; cdr3_aa: CASSLDKGLTTEAFF; cdr3_nt: TGTGCCAGCAGCTTAGATAAGGGACTCACGACTGAAGCTTTCTTT
v_call: TRBV7-2; j_call: TRBJ2-1; d_call: .; clone_size: .; cdr3_aa: CASSTVTGWVGEQFF; cdr3_nt: TGTGCCAGCAGCACGGTAACAGGGTGGGTTGGTGAGCAGTTCTTC
v_call: TRBV19; j_call: TRBJ2-1; d_call: TRBD2; clone_size: .; cdr3_aa: CASTGLAGRGGAQFF; cdr3_nt: TGTGCCAGTACCGGACTAGCGGGAAGAGGGGGGGCGCAGTTCTTC
v_call: TRBV7-8; j_call: TRBJ2-3; d_call: .; clone_size: few; cdr3_aa: CASMRGGTTDTQYF; cdr3_nt: TGTGCCAGCATGAGGGGGGGAACCACAGATACGCAGTATTTT
v_call: TRBV7-8; j_call: TRBJ1-5; d_call: .; clone_size: .; cdr3_aa: CASSLVGRNSNQPQHF; cdr3_nt: TGTGCCAGCAGCTTAGTCGGCAGGAATAGCAATCAGCCCCAGCATTTT
v_call: TRBV19; j_call: TRBJ1-6; d_call: TRBD1; clone_size: .; cdr3_aa: CASSIQGTADSPLHF; cdr3_nt: TGTGCCAGTAGTATACAAGGGACAGCCGACTCACCCCTCCACTTT
v_call: TRBV11-2; j_call: TRBJ2-1; d_call: TRBD2; clone_size: many; cdr3_aa: CASSLALADYNEQFF; cdr3_nt: TGTGCCAGCAGCTTAGCTCTAGCGGACTACAATGAGCAGTTCTTC
v_call: TRBV12-3/TRBV12-4; j_call: TRBJ2-3; d_call: TRBD2; clone_size: few; cdr3_aa: CASSPLATISTDTQYF; cdr3_nt: TGTGCCAGCAGTCCACTAGCGACTATTAGCACAGATACGCAGTATTTT
v_call: TRBV28; j_call: TRBJ1-1; d_call: .; clone_size: .; cdr3_aa: CASLRSRGPNTEAFF; cdr3_nt: TGTGCCAGCCTAAGGAGCCGGGGGCCAAACACTGAAGCTTTCTTT
v_call: TRBV7-6; j_call: TRBJ2-7; d_call: TRBD2; clone_size: many; cdr3_aa: CASSMTSGRTYEQYF; cdr3_nt: TGTGCCAGCAGCATGACTAGCGGGAGAACGTACGAGCAGTACTTC
v_call: TRBV7-9; j_call: TRBJ2-5; d_call: .; clone_size: few; cdr3_aa: CASSRGEAVQETQYF; cdr3_nt: TGTGCCAGCAGCCGGGGCGAAGCGGTCCAAGAGACCCAGTACTTC
v_call: TRBV12-3/TRBV12-4; j_call: TRBJ2-2; d_call: .; clone_size: .; cdr3_aa: CASSGYPGELFF; cdr3_nt: TGTGCCAGCAGCGGGTATCCCGGGGAGCTGTTTTTT